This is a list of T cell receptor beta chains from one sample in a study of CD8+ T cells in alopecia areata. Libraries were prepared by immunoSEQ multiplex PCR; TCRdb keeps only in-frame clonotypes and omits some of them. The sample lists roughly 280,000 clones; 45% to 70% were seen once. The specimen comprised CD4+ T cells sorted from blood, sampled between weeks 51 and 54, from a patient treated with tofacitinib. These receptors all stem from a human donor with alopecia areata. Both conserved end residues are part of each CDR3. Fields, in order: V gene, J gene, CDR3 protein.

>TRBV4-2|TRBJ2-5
CASSQAGVGVQETQYF
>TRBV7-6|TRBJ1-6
CASSLAPNRRDFHSPLHF
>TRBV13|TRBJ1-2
CASSLGRIGGYTF
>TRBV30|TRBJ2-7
CAWAQGAYEQYF
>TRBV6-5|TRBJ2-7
CASSYMGSSSYEQYF
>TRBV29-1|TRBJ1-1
CSGTENTEAFF
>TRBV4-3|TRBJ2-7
CASSPGQGLYEQYF
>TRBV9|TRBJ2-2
CASSAVLGQNTGELFF
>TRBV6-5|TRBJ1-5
CASSDNSNQPQHF
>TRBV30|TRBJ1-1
CAWSLEQGAFF
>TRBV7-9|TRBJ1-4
CASSLTGAPNEKLFF
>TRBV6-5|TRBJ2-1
CASSYDLPVGEQFF
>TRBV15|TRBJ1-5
CATSRDRYQPQHF
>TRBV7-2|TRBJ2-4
CASSLERAVDQYF
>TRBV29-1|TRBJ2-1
CSVGGGASNEQFF
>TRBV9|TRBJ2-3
CASSVQTGAADTQYF
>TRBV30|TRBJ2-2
CAWRESATGELFF
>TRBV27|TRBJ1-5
CASSSPGSQPQHF
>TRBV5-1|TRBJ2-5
CASSLRDSKETQYF
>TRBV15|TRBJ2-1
CATSRGEAYNEQFF
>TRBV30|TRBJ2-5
CAWSVLREETQYF
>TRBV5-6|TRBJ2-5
CATHIRRFQRETQYF
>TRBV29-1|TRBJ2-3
CSVSPSAADTQYF
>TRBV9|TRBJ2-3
CASSLRGGMGTDTQYF
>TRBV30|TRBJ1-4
CAWSGPGTAEKLFF
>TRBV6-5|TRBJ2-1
CASRKRESSYNEQFF
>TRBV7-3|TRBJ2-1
CASSMGGLAGSSYNEQFF
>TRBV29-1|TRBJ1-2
CSVSADLNYGYTF
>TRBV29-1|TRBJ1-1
CSVKTTGKGDTEAFF
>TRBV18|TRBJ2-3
CASSPETAMDTQYF
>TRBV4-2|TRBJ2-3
CASSQGGDWSTDTQYF
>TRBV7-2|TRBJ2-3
CASSLLTLTDTQYF
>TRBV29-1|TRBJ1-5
CSAGDCTRPQHF
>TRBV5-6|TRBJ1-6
CASSLAGNSPLHF
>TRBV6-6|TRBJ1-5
CATSTVSYEPQHF
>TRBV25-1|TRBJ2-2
CASGYASNTGELFF
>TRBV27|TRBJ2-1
CASSLRATIYNEQFF
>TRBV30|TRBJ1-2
CAWRQERYGYTF
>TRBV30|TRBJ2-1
CAWSQWDRGGYNEQFF
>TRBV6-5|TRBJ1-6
CASSQHDRENSPLHF
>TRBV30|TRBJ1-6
CAWAHTDPRSSYNSPLHF
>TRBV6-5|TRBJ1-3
CASSPINLSGNTIYF
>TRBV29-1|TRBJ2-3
CSTNGGTQYF
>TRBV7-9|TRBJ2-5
CASSPALGTGVETQYF
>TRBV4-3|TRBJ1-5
CASSQALDQPQHF
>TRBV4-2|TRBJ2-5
CASSQVQEGKTQYF
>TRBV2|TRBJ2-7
CASTGLAGGTNSYEQYF
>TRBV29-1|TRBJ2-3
CSAQRGNTDTQYF
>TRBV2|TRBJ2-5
CASVPGQGFETQYF
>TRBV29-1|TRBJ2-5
CSVERGTGETQYF
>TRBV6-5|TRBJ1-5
CASGAVNQPQHF
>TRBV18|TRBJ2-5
CASSPRVNGPGGQETQYF
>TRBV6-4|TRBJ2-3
CASSADGFTDTQYF
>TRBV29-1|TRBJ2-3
CSVLDRDFTDTQYF
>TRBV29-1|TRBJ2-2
CSVDPQKTGELFF